This entry features one T cell receptor beta chain sequence. All patients were untreated before thyroid surgery. The sample belongs to a study of metastatic and nonmetastatic thyroid tumors. Overall study: Peripheral blood and tumor or nodule samples from malignant and benign thyroid patients were compared.

TCRdb re-called clones from the PCR reads using MiXCR. Of about 4,400 clones in the sample, over 35% are singletons; the top ten hold around 21%. Specimen: tumor tissue. The clonotype was recovered from a male donor with papillary thyroid cancer or a benign thyroid nodule (not recorded which). Some clones in this sample may be carry-over from other donors' samples.

The CDR3 DNA is TGCAGTGCTTCTAGGGGGGCCGGCCAAGAGACCCAGTACTTC. Its protein product is CSASRGAGQETQYF. The chain couples TRBV20-1 to TRBJ2-5; D possibly uses TRBD1 or TRBD2 (6 bases each). CDR1 DFQATT and CDR2 SNEGSKA come from the germline V gene (reference sequence). V lost 5 bases and J 1 base, leaving 14 bases between the germline ends. There are 14 residues in the CDR3.